These T cell receptor beta chains were read from a single sample in a study of shared clonotypes between healthy human individuals. TCRdb's copy holds only in-frame clones and misses some; the assay was immunoSEQ multiplex PCR. The data show hundreds of thousands of clones, roughly 77% seen once. Specimen: PBMCs. These receptors all stem from a woman in her 40s in good health. Some clones in this sample may be carry-over from other donors' samples. CDR3s include the opening cysteine and the closing phenylalanine or tryptophan. Each record gives: D gene, V gene, J gene, clone size, CDR3 DNA, CDR3 protein. A D gene is named only where the DNA matches it firmly. Size values are once, few and many counts, or a class for expanded clones, and some rows have none.

>TRBD1|TRBV2|TRBJ2-1|NA
TGTGCCAGCAGTGACGTGGACAGGGGTGAGCAGTTCTTC
CASSDVDRGEQFF
>NA|TRBV30|TRBJ2-7|NA
TGTGCCTGGAGTGTAGGCCTTGGCTACGAGCAGTACTTC
CAWSVGLGYEQYF
>TRBD2|TRBV28|TRBJ2-1|NA
TGTGCCAGCAGAGTGGGAGGGTCCCAAATCAGCTCCTACAATGAGCAGTTCTTC
CASRVGGSQISSYNEQFF
>NA|TRBV5-1|TRBJ1-1|few
TGCGCCAGCAGCTTACTCCGGGAGCACACTGAAGCTTTCTTT
CASSLLREHTEAFF
>NA|TRBV5-6|TRBJ2-7|NA
TGTGCCAGCAGCTTGATTCAGGGATCCTACGAGCAGTACTTC
CASSLIQGSYEQYF
>NA|TRBV7-8|TRBJ1-1|NA
TGTGCCAGCAGCTTGAGGACTGAAGCTTTCTTT
CASSLRTEAFF
>TRBD2|TRBV10-1|TRBJ2-4|NA
TGCGCCAGCAGTGAGTCGGGGGGGGGAGCCAAAAACATTCAGTACTTC
CASSESGGGAKNIQYF
>NA|TRBV18|TRBJ1-1|many
TGTGCCAGCTCCACCCAGGATGACACTGAAGCTTTCTTT
CASSTQDDTEAFF
>TRBD2|TRBV2|TRBJ2-1|few
TGTGCCAGCAGTGAATCGCGGAATCCTTCTAGCGGGCGCTCCTACAATGAGCAGTTCTTC
CASSESRNPSSGRSYNEQFF
>TRBD2|TRBV10-2|TRBJ2-3|NA
TGCGCCAGCAGGACTAGCGGGAACACAGATACGCAGTATTTT
CASRTSGNTDTQYF
>NA|TRBV5-1|TRBJ2-7|NA
TGCGCCAGCAGCTTGGCCGGGGCAGTCACCTACGAGCAGTACTTC
CASSLAGAVTYEQYF
>NA|TRBV19|TRBJ1-1|many
TGTGCCAGCCGACCGGGGGGGAACACTGAAGCTTTCTTT
CASRPGGNTEAFF
>NA|TRBV5-8|TRBJ2-7|NA
TGTGCCAGCAGCTTGGACACCGGGTTAGGCTACGAGCAGTACTTC
CASSLDTGLGYEQYF
>NA|TRBV5-1|TRBJ1-2|NA
TGCGCCAGCAGCACTCAGACAGGCACTAACTATGGCTACACCTTC
CASSTQTGTNYGYTF
>NA|TRBV2|TRBJ2-3|once
TGTGCCAGCAGTGACGGGGTGGGGAGCACAGATACGCAGTATTTT
CASSDGVGSTDTQYF
>NA|TRBV5-5|TRBJ2-4|many
TGTGCCAGCAACTCCCTTGACGGGGGCTATAACATTCAGTACTTC
CASNSLDGGYNIQYF
>TRBD2|TRBV4-1|TRBJ2-2|NA
TGCGCCAGCAGCCAAGGAAGTAGCGGGAGCGGGGAGCTGTTTTTT
CASSQGSSGSGELFF
>TRBD2|TRBV29-1|TRBJ2-3|NA
TGCAGACAAACTAGCGGGAGGCCGAGCACAGATACGCAGTATTTT
CRQTSGRPSTDTQYF
>NA|TRBV4-2|TRBJ1-1|NA
TGTGCCAGCAGCCCCCGACAGTCCATGAACACTGAAGCTTTCTTT
CASSPRQSMNTEAFF
>NA|TRBV2|TRBJ1-2|NA
TGTGCCAGCATCCTCAAACCGGGGGCGGGTGGCTACACCTTC
CASILKPGAGGYTF
>NA|TRBV30|TRBJ2-7|few
TGTGCCTGGAGTGCTGCCGGATACTACGAGCAGTACTTC
CAWSAAGYYEQYF
>NA|TRBV19|TRBJ1-5|NA
TGTGCCAGTAGTATCGGTCTCGGGGGCGGTGGCAATCAGCCCCAGCATTTT
CASSIGLGGGGNQPQHF
>TRBD2|TRBV5-6|TRBJ2-7|once
TGTGCCAGCAGCTCACGGACTAGCGGGAGTCGCCGCGAGCAGTACTTC
CASSSRTSGSRREQYF
>NA|TRBV28|TRBJ1-2|NA
TGTGCCAGCAGTTTAGTCGGGTATGGCTACACCTTC
CASSLVGYGYTF
>NA|TRBV7-2|TRBJ2-7|NA
TGTGCCAGCAGCTTTTTAGCGACACTCGACTACGAGCAGTACTTC
CASSFLATLDYEQYF
>NA|TRBV25-1|TRBJ1-4|NA
TGTGCCAGCAGTGATAGGGGGAGGTCTAATGAAAAACTGTTTTTT
CASSDRGRSNEKLFF
>TRBD2|TRBV5-6|TRBJ2-3|once
TGTGCCAGCAGCTTTAGCGGGTCAGATACGCAGTATTTT
CASSFSGSDTQYF
>NA|TRBV5-1|TRBJ2-7|NA
TGCGCCAGCAGCCCGGGCCTTAGCGGCTACGAGCAGTACTTC
CASSPGLSGYEQYF
>NA|TRBV6-5|TRBJ2-1|NA
TGTGCCAGCAGTTACAGGGTTTGGGGTGAGCAGTTCTTC
CASSYRVWGEQFF
>TRBD1|TRBV7-3|TRBJ2-3|NA
TGTGCCAGCAGCTTAATTGCAGGGGGTGGTATAGATACGCAGTATTTT
CASSLIAGGGIDTQYF
>NA|TRBV6-1|TRBJ1-4|NA
TGTGCCAGCAGGCAACCGGGTTCAACTAATGAAAAACTGTTTTTT
CASRQPGSTNEKLFF
>TRBD2|TRBV7-2|TRBJ2-5|NA
TGTGCCAGCAGCTCGGGACTAGCGGGAAGTAGGGAGACCCAGTACTTC
CASSSGLAGSRETQYF
>NA|TRBV27|TRBJ1-2|NA
TGTGCCAGCAGTCTGCGCCCGGGGGTCTATGGCTACACCTTC
CASSLRPGVYGYTF
>TRBD1|TRBV5-4|TRBJ1-1|NA
TGTGCCAGCAGCCCGACAACCAGGGGGATCAACACTGAAGCTTTCTTT
CASSPTTRGINTEAFF
>NA|TRBV5-4|TRBJ1-2|NA
TGTGCCAGCAGCTCGGCAGGGTATGGCTACACCTTC
CASSSAGYGYTF
>TRBD1|TRBV4-1|TRBJ1-2|NA
TGCGCCAGCAGCCAAGTGGATTCATACAGGGGGCCTCGCGCTGGCTACACCTTC
CASSQVDSYRGPRAGYTF
>TRBD2|TRBV19|TRBJ2-7|NA
TGTGCCAGTAGTAAACTAGCGGGCGTTCACGAGCAGTACTTC
CASSKLAGVHEQYF
>NA|TRBV6-4|TRBJ2-3|NA
TGTGCCAGCAGTGCGACAGGAGACACAGATACGCAGTATTTT
CASSATGDTDTQYF
>NA|TRBV5-1|TRBJ2-7|NA
TGCGCCAGCAGCTTGGGGGGTACCTACGAGCAGTACTTC
CASSLGGTYEQYF
>NA|TRBV2|TRBJ1-3|NA
TGTGCCAGCAGTGAGGACCCCGTCGGGGCGGGAAACACCATATATTTT
CASSEDPVGAGNTIYF
>NA|TRBV28|TRBJ1-4|NA
TGTGCCAGCAGTTTACGGTTCCGCTCAGGGGCCGATGAAAAACTGTTTTTT
CASSLRFRSGADEKLFF
>TRBD2|TRBV19|TRBJ2-2|once
TGTGCCCGCCCCGGGACTAGCGGGAGGCCGGGGAACACCGGGGAGCTGTTTTTT
CARPGTSGRPGNTGELFF
>NA|TRBV5-3|TRBJ1-5|NA
TGTGCCAGCAGCTTGGGGCCGGGAGAACAGCCCCAGCATTTT
CASSLGPGEQPQHF
>NA|TRBV19|TRBJ1-5|NA
TGTGCCAGCCGGGGAGCGAATCAGCCCCAGCATTTT
CASRGANQPQHF
>NA|TRBV7-3|TRBJ2-7|NA
TGTGCCAGCAGCTCTCTACAGAGGGGATTTATAGAGCAGTACTTC
CASSSLQRGFIEQYF
>NA|TRBV5-1|TRBJ1-2|NA
TGCGCCAGCAACCCCTCCGGGGCCCTCTATGGCTACACCTTC
CASNPSGALYGYTF
>TRBD2|TRBV7-3|TRBJ2-3|NA
TGTGCCAGCAGCCCTCGACTAGCGGGAGGGACAGATACGCAGTATTTT
CASSPRLAGGTDTQYF
>NA|TRBV7-2|TRBJ2-5|NA
TGTGCCAGCAGCTTAGGGTTTCGGGAGACCCAGTACTTC
CASSLGFRETQYF
>NA|TRBV11-2|TRBJ2-5|NA
TGTGCCAGCAGCTTAGTGGAGACCCAGTACTTC
CASSLVETQYF
>NA|TRBV10-3|TRBJ2-7|NA
TGTGCCATCAGGGGATCCGACTGGGCCGAGCAGTACTTC
CAIRGSDWAEQYF
>NA|TRBV14|TRBJ1-2|few
TGTGCCAGCAGCCAAAACAGGGATTACGGCTACACCTTC
CASSQNRDYGYTF